The clone carrying this TCR beta chain was seen only a few times. The record originates from a study of shared clonotypes between healthy human individuals. Sequenced by immunoSEQ multiplex PCR; TCRdb stores in-frame clones only, minus some. Of about 1 million clones in the sample, more than 60% were seen once. The V gene's germline CDR1 is ENHRY and CDR2 SYGVKD. The V and J ends lost 4 bases and 6 bases respectively, with 7 bases between them. This CDR3 is built from 13 residues. The sequencing input was memory CD4+ T cells sorted from blood. Subset described: CD45RA-negative fraction. The source of this sequence is a man in his late teens or twenties in good health. The chain carries TRBV10-3 and TRBJ1-6, with D uncertain. The CDR3 DNA is TGTGCCATCAGTGCCGACGGTAATTCACCCCTCCACTTT. Amino acid sequence: CAISADGNSPLHF.